Each of the 3 T cell receptor beta chains below was sequenced from the same sample in a study of response to subunit inactivated influenza vaccine. TCRdb fed the RT-PCR reads into MiXCR, producing one record per CDR3 protein. Counted here are about 830,000 distinct CDR3 sequences, about a fifth occurring once; the ten biggest clones make up about a tenth. The sample consisted of PBMCs from blood, taken 5 days after vaccination. The receptors here all came from a man between 45 and 60 years old who received an inactivated influenza vaccine.

The chain couples TRBV6-4 to TRBJ2-1; 10 bases match TRBD2. J gave up 7 bases and V 0 bases, and 3 bases lay outside the gene matches. The CDR3 has 15 amino acids. Germline CDR1 is MRHNA and CDR2 is SNTAGT. The CDR3 region is CASSDSEREGNEQFF. Written as DNA, the CDR3 is TGTGCCAGCAGTGACTCGGAGCGGGAGGGAAATGAGCAGTTCTTC.

This clonotype was found many times. The V gene is TRBV6-1, the J gene TRBJ2-1, with D possibly matching TRBD1 (6 bases). Trimming cost V 6 bases and J 2 bases, with 14 bases left between them. The CDR3 is 15 amino acids. The V gene's germline CDR1 is MNHNS and CDR2 SASEGT. CDR3 bases: TGTGCCAGCAGGATCCAGGGGAATCCCTACAATGAGCAGTTCTTC. Translated: CASRIQGNPYNEQFF.

In its sample, this clonotype was seen a few times. The rearrangement joins TRBV20-1 to TRBJ1-5; perhaps TRBD1 as D (5 bases). This CDR3 contains 15 residues. The V gene's germline CDR1 is DFQATT and CDR2 SNEGSKA (reference sequence). V was trimmed by 2 bases and J by 1 base, leaving 12 bases between them. CDR3 loop: CSARPRVLSNQPQHF. The DNA of the CDR3 is TGCAGTGCTAGACCCAGGGTTCTGAGCAATCAGCCCCAGCATTTT.